Detailed here is one TCR beta chain. The antigen remains unidentified. The data were obtained in a study of human T cells and chemical hapten exposure. As for the study in general: 0.01% DPC was applied to the upper back in patch tests, which were read at 6 days.

Time point described: patch test 1, 2 weeks after DPC sensitization. Treatment given: therapeutic diphenylcyclopropenone sensitization with weekly scalp DPC. Study outcomes and limitations: High-frequency TCRs, those above 1 in 1000, stayed the same after DPC sensitization. Relative to controls, expanded TCRs formed significantly more large CDR3 similarity clusters.

Methods used by the authors: Counting gave a median of roughly 100,000 TCRs per sample, with values ranging from 23,224 to 690,600. MiXCR, run by TCRdb on the RACE reads, gives a single entry per CDR3 protein. TCRdb's processing, not the study's, gives the V and J calls here. The sample has fewer than 60,000 distinct CDR3 sequences; 8% to 9.5% are singletons. The material was whole blood, obtained in connection with sensitization to the hapten diphenylcyclopropenone (DPC). This sequence was found in a woman aged 45-65 years with alopecia areata. Some clones in this sample may be carry-over from other donors' samples.

The CDR3 sequence is CAIKGNTEAFF. In nucleotides, the CDR3 is TGTGCCATCAAGGGGAACACTGAAGCTTTCTTT. The rearrangement links TRBV10-3 to TRBJ1-1; the D is unclear. Germline CDR1 is ENHRY and CDR2 is SYGVKD. With 7 bases removed from V and 1 base from J, the gap between germline ends came to 4 bases. The CDR3 totals 11 residues.